The 24 T cell receptor beta chains below all came from one sample that was sequenced in a study of T cells in Graves' hyperthyroidism and ophthalmopathy (dated by TCRdb to about 2019). The receptor library was made with multiplex PCR. The sequencer was an Illumina HiSeq 2000. The TCR beta CDR3 regions were amplified from the RNA transcripts. For the first round of RT-PCR on the TCR CDR3, the HTBI primer set was used together with the Qiagen OneStep RT-PCR kit. TCRdb cleaned the public reads at Q25 with fastp, built clones with MiXCR and kept in-frame beta chains. Each entry merges the rows of one CDR3 protein and shows their most common DNA and genes. The sample table contains roughly 530,000 distinct CDR3 sequences; only one count was recorded for roughly 17% of them. Around 17% of the sample lies in the top ten. The sequenced sample was blood. Receptor source: a woman aged 18-29 years with Graves' ophthalmopathy.

This clonotype was observed a handful of times. This chain connects TRBV7-9 to TRBJ2-1, with 13 bases aligning to TRBD2. The CDR3 totals 16 residues. The trim removed 5 bases at V and 4 bases at J, leaving 5 bases unmatched. CDR1 and CDR2 (germline): SEHNR, FQNEAQ (reference sequence). CDR3 in DNA: TGTGCCAGCAGCCAGACTAGCGGGGGGCGATACAATGAGCAGTTCTTC. Its protein is CASSQTSGGRYNEQFF.

This sequence joins TRBV29-1 and TRBJ1-1, with D maybe TRBD1 (5 bases). CDR3 length equals 13 residues. Trimming took off 7 bases at V and 1 base at J, with 13 bases between the two ends. The germline V gene has CDR1 SQVTM and CDR2 ANQGSEA. CDR3 amino acids: CSATGHPNTEAFF. The DNA of the CDR3 is TGCAGCGCCACCGGACACCCGAACACTGAAGCTTTCTTT. The full variable domain, in which reference TRBV29-1 and TRBJ1-1 provide the parts outside the CDR3, is SAVISQKPSRDICQRGTSLTIQCQVDSQVTMMFWYRQQPGQSLTLIATANQGSEATYESGFVIDKFPISRPNLTFSTLTVSNMSPEDSSIYLCSATGHPNTEAFFGQGTRLTVV.

This clonotype was counted between two and nine times. The chain recombines TRBV5-6 with TRBJ2-3, with 7 bases aligning to TRBD1. Germline assignment: CDR1 SGHDT and CDR2 YYEEEE. The ends lost 3 bases at V and 1 base at J; junction bases unmatched: 2. The CDR3 is 14 amino acids. This CDR3 is CASSWGTGTDTQYF. DNA for the CDR3: TGTGCCAGCAGCTGGGGGACAGGCACAGATACGCAGTATTTT.

This clonotype has ten or more counts. The rearrangement links TRBV6-2 or TRBV6-3 to TRBJ2-2; the D call may be TRBD1 or TRBD2 (5 bases each). Between the trimmed V and J ends, which lost 5 bases and 5 bases, there was a span of 12 bases. This CDR3 has 14 residues. From germline, CDR1 is MNHEY and CDR2 SVGEGT. CDR3 loop: CASSRLEGTGELFF. For the CDR3, the DNA is TGTGCCAGCAGTCGCCTAGAGGGGACCGGGGAGCTGTTTTTT.

This clonotype was seen many times. The chain links TRBV3-1 to TRBJ1-1; D ambiguous. Per the germline V gene, CDR1 is LGHDT and CDR2 is YNNKEL (reference sequence). V was shortened by 1 base and J by 4 bases, with 13 bases between the two germline ends. The CDR3 is 15 amino acids. CDR3 in amino acids: CASSQGGGSSTEAFF. CDR3 bases: TGTGCCAGCAGCCAAGGGGGAGGGTCCAGCACTGAAGCTTTCTTT.

Ten or more counts support this clonotype. This rearrangement joins TRBV29-1 to TRBJ1-1, with a tentative D call TRBD1 (6 bases). In germline, CDR1 is SQVTM, CDR2 ANQGSEA. The CDR3 spans 14 residues. V lost 5 bases and J 7 bases, leaving 20 bases between the germline ends. CDR3 sequence reads: CSVTQFQGMGEAFF. The CDR3 bases are TGCAGCGTTACACAGTTTCAGGGGATGGGTGAAGCTTTCTTT.

This clonotype occurred many times. The chain combines TRBV28 with TRBJ1-1; D ambiguous. The CDR3 extends over 16 amino acids. Trimming took 1 base from V and 4 from J, leaving 16 bases between them. Germline assignment: CDR1 MDHEN and CDR2 SYDVKM. The CDR3 is CASSLSSVWAVTEAFF. The CDR3 nucleotides are TGTGCCAGCAGTTTATCGTCCGTTTGGGCAGTCACTGAAGCTTTCTTT.

This chain uses TRBV4-3 with TRBJ2-2; 7 bases are shared with TRBD1. Losses at the gene ends were 5 bases for V and 2 bases for J; bases not matched to a gene: 14. Germline V gene data show CDR1 as LGHNA and CDR2 as YSLEER. The CDR3 has 18 amino acids. The CDR3 region is CASSKINDRVGNTGELFF. CDR3 DNA: TGCGCCAGCAGCAAAATTAACGACAGGGTCGGAAACACCGGGGAGCTGTTTTTT.

The chain carries TRBV10-3 and TRBJ1-1; no firm D call. The CDR3 length is 15 residues. The germline V gene encodes CDR1 ENHRY and CDR2 SYGVKD. V shed 3 bases and J shed 4 bases, with 15 bases lying between them. CDR3 in amino acids: CAISDLGRRVTEAFF. In nucleotides, the CDR3 is TGTGCCATCAGTGATCTTGGACGACGGGTCACTGAAGCTTTCTTT.

The V and J genes are TRBV2 and TRBJ1-4, with TRBD1 matching 7 bases. Germline assignment: CDR1 SNHLY and CDR2 FYNNEI. The CDR3 is made up of 13 amino acids. Trimming cost V 4 bases and J 8 bases; bases outside gene matches: 4. DNA of the CDR3: TGTGCCAGCAGTGCGACAGGGTTCGAAAAACTGTTTTTT. Translation gives CASSATGFEKLFF.

About this clonotype: A read error may be the cause here, since a much bigger clone is one base away. V is TRBV9 and J is TRBJ1-1; unclear D gene. V dropped 4 bases and J dropped 6 bases, with 7 bases sitting between them. The CDR3 contains 11 residues. The germline CDR1 and CDR2 sequences are SGDLS and YYNGEE. CDR3 sequence reads: CASSQGSEAFF. The CDR3 DNA reads as TGTGCCAGCAGCCAAGGGTCTGAAGCTTTCTTT.

The chain has TRBV7-2 and TRBJ2-6; D is ambiguous. V shed 6 bases and J shed 2 bases, with 11 bases lying between them. CDR1 and CDR2 (germline): SGHTA, FQGNSA. CDR3 length: 15 amino acids. The CDR3 DNA is TGTGCCAGCAGGCGACGGGTTGCTGGGGCCAACGTCCTGACTTTC. Protein: CASRRRVAGANVLTF.

This clonotype was seen repeatedly, ten times or more. The chain combines TRBV28 with TRBJ2-5, with 7 bases aligning to TRBD1. The CDR3 runs to 12 residues. Germline V gene lookup returns CDR1 MDHEN and CDR2 SYDVKM. V lost 5 bases, J lost 4 bases, and 1 base stayed unmatched. This chain's CDR3 is CASSDRVETQYF. The CDR3 region has the DNA TGTGCCAGCAGTGACAGGGTAGAGACCCAGTACTTC.

Ten or more counts support this clonotype. The chain has TRBV28 and TRBJ2-7; 8 bases align to TRBD1. Germline V lookup: CDR1 MDHEN, CDR2 SYDVKM. The CDR3 spans 13 residues. With V trimmed by 4 bases and J by 3 bases, 2 bases remained unmatched. The CDR3 nucleotides read TGTGCCAGCAGTTCGACAGGGGACTACGAGCAGTACTTC. It is translated as CASSSTGDYEQYF.

Many counts were recorded for this clonotype. The chain joins TRBV7-9 to TRBJ2-3, with 8 positions matching TRBD1. The CDR3 is 12 residues long. CDR1 is SEHNR and CDR2 is FQNEAQ in the germline V gene (reference sequence). V was pared by 8 bases and J by 3 bases, with 1 base of the junction left unmatched. The chain's CDR3 is CASDRGTDTQYF. The DNA of the CDR3 is TGTGCCAGCGACAGGGGAACAGATACGCAGTATTTT.

This rearrangement joins TRBV9 to TRBJ2-2; no reliable D call. V was cut by 0 bases and J by 8 bases, with 11 bases left in between. In germline, CDR1 is SGDLS, CDR2 YYNGEE. CDR3 length: 14 amino acids. CDR3 protein: CASSVEGWKGELFF. In DNA form, the CDR3 reads TGTGCCAGCAGCGTAGAGGGCTGGAAGGGGGAGCTGTTTTTT. Drawing the rest from reference TRBV9 and TRBJ2-2, the complete variable domain is DSGVTQTPKHLITATGQRVTLRCSPRSGDLSVYWYQQSLDQGLQFLIQYYNGEERAKGNILERFSAQQFPDLHSELNLSSLELGDSALYFCASSVEGWKGELFFGEGSRLTVL.

This clonotype was detected ten times or more. This rearrangement joins TRBV6-1 to TRBJ1-1; maybe TRBD1 (5 bases). The length of the CDR3 is 13 residues. CDR1 MNHNS and CDR2 SASEGT come from the germline V gene. The ends were cut back, 6 bases at V and 5 bases at J, with 13 bases in the middle. The CDR3 is CASRTRDETEAFF. In DNA form, the CDR3 reads TGTGCCAGCAGGACCAGGGACGAAACTGAAGCTTTCTTT.

This clonotype has just a few counts. The chain is built from TRBV2 and TRBJ2-7, with D hard to call. CDR1 is SNHLY and CDR2 is FYNNEI in the germline V gene. The length of the CDR3 is 12 residues. Trimming cost V 8 bases and J 2 bases, with 10 bases left between them. The CDR3: CASERIPYEQYF. As DNA, the CDR3 is TGTGCCAGCGAACGGATCCCCTACGAGCAGTACTTC.

This clonotype has just a few counts. The chain combines TRBV29-1 with TRBJ2-7, with 7 nucleotides matching TRBD1. The CDR3 has 11 residues. V lost 7 bases to trimming and J lost 3 bases; unmatched junction nucleotides: 3. Germline loops: CDR1 SQVTM, CDR2 ANQGSEA. CDR3 sequence reads: CSGRQGYEQYF. CDR3 nucleotide sequence: TGCAGCGGGAGACAGGGCTACGAGCAGTACTTC.

The rearrangement joins TRBV4-1 to TRBJ2-1, with TRBD1 identical over 7 bases. The CDR3 consists of 15 residues. Germline CDR1 and CDR2: MGHRA and YSYEKL. Germline trimming cut 5 bases from V and 4 bases from J; bases unmatched to any gene: 8. CDR3 DNA sequence: TGCGCCAGCAGCTCCGGGACAGAGGCTTACAATGAGCAGTTCTTC. It codes for CASSSGTEAYNEQFF.

V is TRBV12-3 or TRBV12-4 and J is TRBJ1-2; 9 nucleotides agree with TRBD1. The V gene end was trimmed by 8 bases and the J gene end by 8 bases; junction bases not matched to a gene: 3. This CDR3 region has 11 residues. CDR3 sequence (DNA): TGTGCCAGCCGGGGACAGGGAGGCTACACCTTC. Encoded protein: CASRGQGGYTF.

This clonotype was recorded many times. The junction and the germline gene differ at one end; a read error may be behind it. The gene calls are TRBV20-1 and TRBJ2-5; D unclear. Germline loops: CDR1 DFQATT, CDR2 SNEGSKA (reference sequence). The CDR3 totals 13 residues. The CDR3 loop reads CSARQIDQETQYF. Here the CDR3 DNA reads TGCAGTGCTAGACAAATCGACCAGGAGACCCAGTACTTC.

This clonotype was recorded many times. The chain recombines TRBV6-1 with TRBJ1-1, with D unclear. Trimming took off 0 bases at V and 0 bases at J, with 5 bases between the two ends. The length of the CDR3 is 14 residues. CDR1 MNHNS and CDR2 SASEGT come from the germline V gene. The CDR3 here is CASSEASLNTEAFF. The CDR3 DNA follows: TGTGCCAGCAGTGAAGCGTCCCTGAACACTGAAGCTTTCTTT.

In the case of this clonotype: The conserved final phenylalanine or tryptophan is absent from the CDR3, which likely points to a read error. The J gene is TRBJ1-2, the V gene TRBV2, with D perhaps matching TRBD1 (6 bases). In germline, CDR1 is SNHLY, CDR2 FYNNEI. The length of the CDR3 is 13 residues. V dropped 2 bases and J dropped 6 bases, with 10 bases sitting between them. The CDR3 region is CASSENRANGYTL. The CDR3 DNA sequence: TGTGCCAGCAGTGAAAACAGGGCCAATGGCTACACCCTC.